What follows is one T cell receptor (beta chain) and its context. Its antigen remains unknown. This may be a read error, as it is one base from a much larger clone. After constant-region reverse-primer amplification, full-length variable regions underwent semi-nested PCR with Nested Universal Primer A. TCRdb independently ran MiXCR on the 5' RACE reads; one entry per CDR3 protein. The sample contains roughly 45,000 distinct CDR3 sequences, approximately 22% of which appear only once. Study observations and caveats: Tumor memory CD4+ T cell TCR gene usage was found to cluster with blood and lymph node memory CD4+ cells and with lymph node naive CD4+ cells. Greatest tumor Treg TCR overlap was with tumor naive CD4+ cells.

Germline V gene data show CDR1 as MNHNY and CDR2 as SVGAGI (reference sequence). This CDR3 is built from 13 residues. Cells sorted as Tregs were CD4+, CD25+ and CD127-/low. Source material: Tregs sorted from blood. J is TRBJ2-5 and V is TRBV6-6; the D gene is possibly TRBD2 (6 bases). This receptor was obtained from a female donor with breast cancer. The CDR3 DNA sequence: TGTGCCGGCAGCCCCGGGACTGCAAGGACCCAGTACTTC. Its translation: CAGSPGTARTQYF.